This passage covers 5 T cell receptor beta chains from one sample sequenced in a study of blood T cell repertoires in COVID-19. The data were produced by immunoSEQ multiplex PCR, yet TCRdb's version contains in-frame clones alone and is incomplete. This sample has around 150,000 clones, with roughly 93% found just once. Specimen: peripheral blood. The receptors originated from a woman aged 55-70 years with COVID-19, enrolled during active disease.

This chain uses TRBV5-1 with TRBJ1-2; 8 bases agree with TRBD1. The CDR3 is 16 amino acids. Germline V gene sequence: CDR1 SGHRS, CDR2 YFSETQ. Germline trimming cut 0 bases from V and 8 bases from J; bases unmatched to any gene: 12. The CDR3 sequence is CASSLDSRGRRRGYTF. CDR3 bases: TGCGCCAGCAGCTTGGATAGCAGGGGGCGACGCAGAGGCTACACCTTC.

The V and J genes are TRBV9 and TRBJ1-2, with 7 bases aligning to TRBD1. J was trimmed by 2 bases and V by 0 bases; bases with no gene match: 13. Germline CDR1 and CDR2: SGDLS and YYNGEE. The CDR3 runs to 18 residues. CDR3 sequence (DNA): TGTGCCAGCAGCGTAGAGGTAGGGAGTAGGGGGCCCAACTATGGCTACACCTTC. As protein: CASSVEVGSRGPNYGYTF.

This chain joins TRBV7-9 and TRBJ1-2; TRBD1 matches 9 bases. The germline V gene encodes CDR1 SEHNR and CDR2 FQNEAQ (reference sequence). The CDR3 length is 16 residues. V was clipped by 1 base and J by 2 bases; unmatched bases: 5. CDR3 region: CASSLDTDRGNYGYTF. CDR3 DNA sequence: TGTGCCAGCAGCTTAGATACGGACAGGGGAAACTATGGCTACACCTTC.

The J gene is TRBJ1-3, the V gene TRBV18; 7 bases match TRBD1. With 4 bases clipped from V and 3 bases from J, the junction kept 9 bases outside the gene matches. Germline loops: CDR1 KGHSH, CDR2 LQKENI. The CDR3 covers 16 residues. The CDR3 region is CASSLLETGIGNTIYF. The CDR3 bases are TGTGCCAGCTCACTACTAGAGACAGGGATTGGAAACACCATATATTTT. Looking up the rest from reference TRBV18 and TRBJ1-3 gives the full variable domain: NAGVMQNPRHLVRRRGQEARLRCSPMKGHSHVYWYRQLPEEGLKFMVYLQKENIIDESGMPKERFSAEFPKEGPSILRIQQVVRGDSAAYFCASSLLETGIGNTIYFGEGSWLTVV.

This sequence joins TRBV6-1 and TRBJ1-3; D unclear. V was clipped by 5 bases and J by 3 bases, with 11 bases between them. CDR1 and CDR2 from the germline V gene are MNHNS and SASEGT. CDR3 size: 14 residues. The chain's CDR3 is CASSYSGFGNTIYF. The CDR3 DNA reads TGTGCCAGCAGTTATAGCGGATTTGGAAACACCATATATTTT.